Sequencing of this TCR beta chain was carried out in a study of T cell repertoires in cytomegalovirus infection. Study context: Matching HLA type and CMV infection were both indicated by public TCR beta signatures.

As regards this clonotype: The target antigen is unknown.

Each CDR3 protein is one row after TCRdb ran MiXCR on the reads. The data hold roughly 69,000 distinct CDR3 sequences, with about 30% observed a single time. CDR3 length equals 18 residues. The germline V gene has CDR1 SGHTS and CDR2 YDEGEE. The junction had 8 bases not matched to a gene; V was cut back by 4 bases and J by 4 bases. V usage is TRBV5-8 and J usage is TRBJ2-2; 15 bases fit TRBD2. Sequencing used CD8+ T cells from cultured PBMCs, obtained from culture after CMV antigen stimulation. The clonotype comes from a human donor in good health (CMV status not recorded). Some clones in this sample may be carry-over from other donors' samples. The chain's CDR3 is CASSLGLAGGPGTGELFF. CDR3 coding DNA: TGTGCCAGCAGCCTGGGACTAGCGGGGGGCCCGGGCACCGGGGAGCTGTTTTTT.